This is a list of T cell receptor beta chains from one sample in a study of T-cell memory formation after mild COVID-19. TCRdb analysed the 5' RACE reads with MiXCR anew, one entry per CDR3 protein. This table has about 140,000 distinct CDR3 sequences, under 25% appearing once. The source material was PBMCs or a T cell subset sorted from them (not recorded which). The receptors originated from an adult woman who had mild COVID-19 (a few samples of this study predate the infection). Cell type and time point are not known. CDR3s include the opening cysteine and the closing phenylalanine or tryptophan. The order of the fields is clone size, J gene, D gene, V gene, CDR3 protein, CDR3 DNA. A D gene is named only where the DNA matches it firmly. Rows may omit the clone size; those that give it use once, few, many or a size class.

>few|TRBJ2-7|NA|TRBV12-3/TRBV12-4
CASSFASSYEQYF
TGTGCCAGCAGTTTTGCCTCCTCCTACGAGCAGTACTTC
>few|TRBJ1-5|NA|TRBV5-1
CASSPDGGGNQPQHF
TGCGCCAGCAGCCCCGATGGGGGTGGCAATCAGCCCCAGCATTTT
>NA|TRBJ2-2|NA|TRBV6-2/TRBV6-3
CASRDGSGVRTGELFF
TGTGCCAGCAGGGACGGGTCGGGTGTACGAACCGGGGAGCTGTTTTTT
>few|TRBJ1-2|NA|TRBV7-9
CASSAGQYYGYTF
TGTGCCAGCAGCGCAGGACAGTACTATGGCTACACCTTC
>NA|TRBJ2-5|NA|TRBV6-1
CASSAPTRAETQYF
TGTGCCAGCAGCGCCCCTACCCGGGCGGAGACCCAGTACTTC
>few|TRBJ1-3|NA|TRBV5-1
CASSLAGGASGNTIYF
TGCGCCAGCAGCTTGGCCGGTGGGGCCTCTGGAAACACCATATATTTT
>NA|TRBJ2-7|TRBD1|TRBV7-2
CASSLGGTGGYEQYF
TGTGCCAGCAGCTTAGGAGGGACAGGGGGATACGAGCAGTACTTC
>NA|TRBJ2-1|TRBD2|TRBV14
CASSQDLAGNEQFF
TGTGCCAGCAGCCAAGATTTAGCGGGCAATGAGCAGTTCTTC
>NA|TRBJ1-1|NA|TRBV30
CAWIRERLQGTEAFF
TGTGCCTGGATTCGGGAGAGACTACAGGGCACTGAAGCTTTCTTT
>NA|TRBJ1-6|TRBD1|TRBV5-1
CASSPDATGVSPLHF
TGCGCCAGCAGCCCGGACGCTACAGGGGTTTCACCCCTCCACTTT
>NA|TRBJ2-3|TRBD2|TRBV12-3/TRBV12-4
CASSPMAGGPDTQYF
TGTGCCAGCAGCCCTATGGCGGGGGGGCCAGATACGCAGTATTTT
>many|TRBJ2-1|TRBD2|TRBV7-2
CASSLGSGSSYNEQFF
TGTGCCAGCAGCTTAGGTAGCGGGAGCTCCTACAATGAGCAGTTCTTC
>NA|TRBJ2-7|TRBD1|TRBV19
CASSTGTVRAYEQYF
TGTGCCAGTAGTACTGGGACAGTCCGAGCCTACGAGCAGTACTTC
>NA|TRBJ1-5|NA|TRBV12-3/TRBV12-4
CASSLAGNSNQPQHF
TGTGCCAGCAGTTTAGCGGGAAATAGCAATCAGCCCCAGCATTTT
>NA|TRBJ2-3|NA|TRBV9
CASSPSSRDHYNTQYF
TGTGCCAGCAGCCCCTCAAGCAGGGACCATTACAATACGCAGTATTTT
>NA|TRBJ2-2|NA|TRBV5-6
CASSLGPPLGNTGELFF
TGTGCCAGCAGCTTGGGACCACCACTAGGGAACACCGGGGAGCTGTTTTTT
>few|TRBJ2-2|NA|TRBV12-3/TRBV12-4
CASRPYTGELFF
TGTGCCAGCAGGCCGTACACCGGGGAGCTGTTTTTT
>NA|TRBJ1-5|NA|TRBV6-5
CASRYSATFIQPQHF
TGTGCCAGCAGGTACAGCGCGACCTTCATTCAGCCCCAGCATTTT